The clone carrying this T cell receptor (beta chain) was found a few times. The antigen remains unidentified. The V gene end was trimmed by 8 bases and the J gene end by 4 bases; junction bases not matched to a gene: 13. CDR3 length: 15 amino acids. The germline V gene encodes CDR1 SEHNR and CDR2 FQNEAQ (reference sequence). This entry is derived from a study of T cell repertoires in cytomegalovirus infection. On the study more broadly: It was recently identified HLA-C-restricted and well-studied HLA-B-restricted CMV epitopes that the study used. It can be stated that public TCR beta signatures indicated CMV infection as well as a matching HLA type. Study results and caveats: Carriers of CMV plus the relevant HLA were identified by cumulative public TCR beta family frequency. It was HLA-C-restricted CMV-specific TCR beta clonotypes that dominated the response ex vivo.

Each CDR3 protein gets one entry after TCRdb re-called the reads with MiXCR. Of roughly 730,000 distinct CDR3 sequences detected, 33% appear once; the ten largest clones hold 15% to 20%. This rearrangement joins TRBV7-9 to TRBJ2-5, with TRBD1 matching over 7 bases. The receptor was isolated from a human donor in good health (CMV status not recorded). Some clones in this sample may be carry-over from other donors' samples. Sequenced here: cultured PBMCs, sampled from culture after CMV antigen stimulation. The CDR3: CASSVGQSFAETQYF. Written as DNA, the CDR3 is TGTGCCAGCTCCGTGGGACAGTCGTTTGCAGAGACCCAGTACTTC. Using reference TRBV7-9 and TRBJ2-5 for the parts outside the CDR3, the full variable domain is DTGVSQNPRHKITKRGQNVTFRCDPISEHNRLYWYRQTLGQGPEFLTYFQNEAQLEKSRLLSDRFSAERPKGSFSTLEIQRTEQGDSAMYLCASSVGQSFAETQYFGPGTRLLVL.